This TCR beta chain stems from a study of post-analysis software for immune sequencing data. General study points: Controls showed lower frequencies than patients for a few TRBV segments, and TRBV5-6, TRBV5-1 and TRBV20-1 were among these.

Concerning this clonotype itself: What it binds is not known.

The junction had 5 bases not matched to a gene; V was cut back by 6 bases and J by 0 bases. The CDR3 length is 15 residues. Every TCR beta cDNA library bore unique molecular identifiers. MiXCR, run by TCRdb on the PCR reads, gives a single entry per CDR3 protein. The sample consists of hundreds of thousands of distinct CDR3 sequences, 55% to 60% of them appearing once. The rearrangement uses TRBV12-3 or TRBV12-4 and TRBJ1-5; 7 bases are a match to TRBD1. Sequencing used blood. This sequence was found in a girl under 10 years old with multiple sclerosis. The DNA for the CDR3 is TGTGCCAGCAGCAAACAGGGGAGTAGCAATCAGCCCCAGCATTTT. Its translation: CASSKQGSSNQPQHF.